This TCR beta chain appears in the sequencing data of a study of PD-1 blockade in classical Hodgkin lymphoma. Points from the study as a whole: Baseline TCR diversity was reportedly lower in newly diagnosed patients than in healthy donors. It was reported as lower still in relapsed/refractory patients.

There are 18 residues in the CDR3. In germline, CDR1 is SGHVS, CDR2 FQNEAQ. The V and J ends lost 1 base and 1 base, in that order; junction bases with no gene match: 10. TCRdb keeps only in-frame clones here, not all; method: immunoSEQ multiplex PCR. The sample holds approximately 43,000 clones; more than 85% are singletons and the top ten take about 5.9%. A word on this clone: Its antigen is still unknown.

Each patient relapsed following autologous stem cell transplantation, and prior brentuximab vedotin exposure differed. Classifying best responses yielded complete response, partial response or progressive disease. The rearrangement uses TRBV7-8 and TRBJ2-5; 9 bases agree with TRBD2. Sequenced material: peripheral blood mononuclear cells (PBMCs), taken before the second cycle of nivolumab. The sequence was collected from a human donor with classical Hodgkin lymphoma. CDR3 sequence reads: CASSLDHGGLASQETQYF. The CDR3 DNA reads as TGTGCCAGCAGCTTAGATCATGGCGGACTAGCGAGCCAAGAGACCCAGTACTTC. Full variable domain (outside the CDR3, taken from reference TRBV7-8 and TRBJ2-5): GAGVSQSPRYKVAKRGQDVALRCDPISGHVSLFWYQQALGQGPEFLTYFQNEAQLDKSGLPSDRFFAERPEGSVSTLKIQRTQQEDSAVYLCASSLDHGGLASQETQYFGPGTRLLVL.